Listed below are T cell receptor beta chains from one sample, sequenced in a study of CD8 T cells in ankylosing spondylitis. Each CDR3 protein gets one entry after TCRdb re-called the 5' RACE reads with MiXCR. In the table there are around 490,000 distinct CDR3 sequences, less than 6% of which are singletons. What was sequenced was blood, either unsorted or a sorted T cell fraction (not recorded which). The source is a male donor with ankylosing spondylitis. Each CDR3 is given with its conserved first and last residue. D genes are given only for firm matches. For some rows the clone size is stated as once, few or many, or as a class when expanded; others skip it.

CDR3aa: CASSLFGQYNEQFF
CDR3nt: TGCGCCAGCAGCTTGTTTGGACAGTACAATGAGCAGTTCTTC
d_gene: .
abundance: .
v_gene: TRBV5-1
j_gene: TRBJ2-1

CDR3aa: CSASQASGSLANEQFF
CDR3nt: TGCAGTGCTAGCCAAGCTAGCGGGAGTCTGGCTAATGAGCAGTTCTTC
d_gene: TRBD2
abundance: many
v_gene: TRBV20-1
j_gene: TRBJ2-1

CDR3aa: CASSSGLAGGYYNEQFF
CDR3nt: TGCGCCAGCAGCTCAGGACTAGCGGGAGGGTACTACAATGAGCAGTTCTTC
d_gene: TRBD2
abundance: .
v_gene: TRBV5-1
j_gene: TRBJ2-1

CDR3aa: CASRVGNTIYF
CDR3nt: TGTGCCAGCAGAGTTGGAAACACCATATATTTT
d_gene: .
abundance: many
v_gene: TRBV25-1
j_gene: TRBJ1-3

CDR3aa: CASSWEGDSPLHF
CDR3nt: TGTGCCAGCAGCTGGGAGGGGGACTCACCCCTCCACTTT
d_gene: .
abundance: few
v_gene: TRBV7-9
j_gene: TRBJ1-6

CDR3aa: CSARDYWDSLYNEQFF
CDR3nt: TGCAGTGCTAGAGATTATTGGGACTCGTTATACAATGAGCAGTTCTTC
d_gene: .
abundance: many
v_gene: TRBV20-1
j_gene: TRBJ2-1

CDR3aa: CCADPYGAGGDTQYF
CDR3nt: TGCTGTGCTGACCCGTACGGAGCGGGAGGAGATACGCAGTATTTT
d_gene: TRBD2
abundance: few
v_gene: TRBV20-1
j_gene: TRBJ2-3

CDR3aa: CASSEGWGDLEQFF
CDR3nt: TGTGCCAGCAGCGAGGGTTGGGGGGACTTGGAGCAGTTCTTC
d_gene: .
abundance: many
v_gene: TRBV5-4
j_gene: TRBJ2-1

CDR3aa: CASSHSYRDEQYF
CDR3nt: TGCGCCAGCAGCCACTCCTACAGGGACGAGCAGTACTTC
d_gene: .
abundance: many
v_gene: TRBV4-3
j_gene: TRBJ2-7

CDR3aa: CASSPNPGRNYGYTF
CDR3nt: TGTGCCAGCTCACCTAACCCGGGACGGAACTATGGCTACACCTTC
d_gene: .
abundance: many
v_gene: TRBV18
j_gene: TRBJ1-2

CDR3aa: CASSSHRGNELFF
CDR3nt: TGTGCCAGCAGCTCTCACAGGGGGAACGAGCTGTTTTTT
d_gene: TRBD1
abundance: many
v_gene: TRBV7-2
j_gene: TRBJ2-2

CDR3aa: CSVKGILLNTEAFF
CDR3nt: TGCAGCGTTAAGGGGATATTATTGAACACTGAAGCTTTCTTT
d_gene: .
abundance: many
v_gene: TRBV29-1
j_gene: TRBJ1-1

CDR3aa: CASSPSSSTGNTIYF
CDR3nt: TGTGCCAGCTCACCATCATCCTCTACTGGAAACACCATATATTTT
d_gene: .
abundance: few
v_gene: TRBV18
j_gene: TRBJ1-3

CDR3aa: CSALRGGVRPTSANEKLFF
CDR3nt: TGCAGTGCCCTACGCGGGGGGGTAAGACCTACCTCGGCTAATGAAAAACTGTTTTTT
d_gene: .
abundance: few
v_gene: TRBV20-1
j_gene: TRBJ1-4

CDR3aa: CASSFQGDRGNYGYTF
CDR3nt: TGTGCCAGCAGTTTCCAGGGTGACAGGGGTAACTATGGCTACACCTTC
d_gene: TRBD1
abundance: many
v_gene: TRBV27
j_gene: TRBJ1-2

CDR3aa: CASSLHFSLAGGQNEQYF
CDR3nt: TGTGCCAGCAGCTTACACTTTTCGCTAGCGGGGGGGCAGAACGAGCAGTACTTC
d_gene: TRBD2
abundance: many
v_gene: TRBV11-2
j_gene: TRBJ2-7

CDR3aa: CSVASERARGYTF
CDR3nt: TGCAGCGTGGCCTCCGAGAGGGCGCGCGGCTACACCTTC
d_gene: .
abundance: many
v_gene: TRBV29-1
j_gene: TRBJ1-2

CDR3aa: CASSLVTPGANVLTF
CDR3nt: TGTGCCAGCAGTTTGGTAACTCCTGGGGCCAACGTCCTGACTTTC
d_gene: .
abundance: many
v_gene: TRBV28
j_gene: TRBJ2-6

CDR3aa: CSARPLSTDTQYF
CDR3nt: TGCAGTGCTAGACCCCTATCCACAGATACGCAGTATTTT
d_gene: .
abundance: many
v_gene: TRBV20-1
j_gene: TRBJ2-3

CDR3aa: CASSLRRELDNEQFF
CDR3nt: TGTGCCAGCAGCTTGAGGCGGGAGCTGGACAATGAGCAGTTCTTC
d_gene: TRBD2
abundance: many
v_gene: TRBV5-6
j_gene: TRBJ2-1

CDR3aa: CASSLKTGDQPQHF
CDR3nt: TGTGCCAGCAGCCTCAAGACAGGGGATCAGCCCCAGCATTTT
d_gene: TRBD1
abundance: many
v_gene: TRBV7-2
j_gene: TRBJ1-5

CDR3aa: CASDHRGRLAYEQYF
CDR3nt: TGCGCCAGCGACCACAGGGGCCGCTTAGCCTACGAGCAGTACTTC
d_gene: TRBD1
abundance: many
v_gene: TRBV4-3
j_gene: TRBJ2-7

CDR3aa: CASSQGASGVGTDTQYF
CDR3nt: TGTGCCAGCAGCCAAGGGGCTAGCGGGGTAGGCACAGATACGCAGTATTTT
d_gene: TRBD2
abundance: many
v_gene: TRBV7-9
j_gene: TRBJ2-3

CDR3aa: CSASGGANYGYTF
CDR3nt: TGCAGTGCTAGTGGCGGGGCTAACTATGGCTACACCTTC
d_gene: .
abundance: many
v_gene: TRBV20-1
j_gene: TRBJ1-2

CDR3aa: CASSFGTSAQSSYNEQFF
CDR3nt: TGTGCCAGCAGCTTCGGGACTAGCGCACAAAGCTCCTACAATGAGCAGTTCTTC
d_gene: TRBD2
abundance: few
v_gene: TRBV11-1
j_gene: TRBJ2-1

CDR3aa: CASRGDRVAGELFF
CDR3nt: TGTGCCAGCAGGGGCGACAGAGTCGCCGGGGAGCTGTTTTTT
d_gene: .
abundance: many
v_gene: TRBV12-3/TRBV12-4
j_gene: TRBJ2-2

CDR3aa: CASSSGVSFGEQYF
CDR3nt: TGTGCCAGCAGTTCAGGGGTATCTTTTGGAGAGCAGTACTTC
d_gene: .
abundance: few
v_gene: TRBV12-3/TRBV12-4
j_gene: TRBJ2-7

CDR3aa: CSARAQTSEAFF
CDR3nt: TGCAGTGCTAGAGCTCAGACGTCTGAAGCTTTCTTT
d_gene: .
abundance: many
v_gene: TRBV20-1
j_gene: TRBJ1-1

CDR3aa: CASSLGTQDGYTF
CDR3nt: TGTGCCAGCAGCTTAGGGACACAAGATGGCTACACCTTC
d_gene: .
abundance: many
v_gene: TRBV7-2
j_gene: TRBJ1-2

CDR3aa: CASSRQGQMRNQPQHF
CDR3nt: TGTGCCAGCAGCAGACAGGGACAAATGAGGAATCAGCCCCAGCATTTT
d_gene: TRBD1
abundance: few
v_gene: TRBV27
j_gene: TRBJ1-5

CDR3aa: CASSPGQGTFQPQHF
CDR3nt: TGTGCCAGCAGTCCGGGACAGGGTACCTTTCAGCCCCAGCATTTT
d_gene: TRBD1
abundance: many
v_gene: TRBV12-3/TRBV12-4
j_gene: TRBJ1-5

CDR3aa: CASSPTRYPADTQYF
CDR3nt: TGTGCCAGTAGTCCGACTAGATACCCCGCAGATACGCAGTATTTT
d_gene: .
abundance: once
v_gene: TRBV19
j_gene: TRBJ2-3

CDR3aa: CASSFHGDNYGYTF
CDR3nt: TGCGCCAGCAGCTTCCATGGGGATAACTATGGCTACACCTTC
d_gene: .
abundance: many
v_gene: TRBV5-1
j_gene: TRBJ1-2

CDR3aa: CASTPRAWGNSPLHF
CDR3nt: TGTGCCAGCACCCCACGGGCCTGGGGTAATTCACCCCTCCACTTT
d_gene: .
abundance: many
v_gene: TRBV6-1
j_gene: TRBJ1-6

CDR3aa: CSASRDRGNEKLFF
CDR3nt: TGCAGTGCGAGCCGGGACAGGGGAAATGAAAAACTGTTTTTT
d_gene: TRBD1
abundance: many
v_gene: TRBV20-1
j_gene: TRBJ1-4

CDR3aa: CASSDPGHENRYEQYF
CDR3nt: TGTGCCAGCAGCGATCCGGGACACGAAAACCGCTACGAGCAGTACTTC
d_gene: .
abundance: many
v_gene: TRBV7-9
j_gene: TRBJ2-7

CDR3aa: CASSFTSGSPSDTQYF
CDR3nt: TGTGCCAGCAGCTTTACTAGCGGGAGTCCGTCAGATACGCAGTATTTT
d_gene: TRBD2
abundance: few
v_gene: TRBV11-2
j_gene: TRBJ2-3

CDR3aa: CASSQDLHRGGLETQYF
CDR3nt: TGCGCCAGCAGCCAAGATCTCCACCGGGGGGGCCTGGAGACCCAGTACTTC
d_gene: TRBD2
abundance: many
v_gene: TRBV4-3
j_gene: TRBJ2-5

CDR3aa: CAISESSQVYEQFF
CDR3nt: TGTGCCATCAGTGAGTCGAGCCAGGTTTATGAGCAGTTCTTC
d_gene: .
abundance: many
v_gene: TRBV10-3
j_gene: TRBJ2-1

CDR3aa: CASSLVVRSSYNEQFF
CDR3nt: TGTGCCAGCAGCTTAGTTGTCCGGAGCTCCTACAATGAGCAGTTCTTC
d_gene: .
abundance: many
v_gene: TRBV7-8
j_gene: TRBJ2-1

CDR3aa: CASSLLHLYEQYF
CDR3nt: TGTGCCAGCAGCCTCCTACATCTTTACGAGCAGTACTTC
d_gene: .
abundance: few
v_gene: TRBV7-9
j_gene: TRBJ2-7

CDR3aa: CASSLNGERNQPQHF
CDR3nt: TGTGCCAGCAGCTTAAACGGGGAACGCAATCAGCCCCAGCATTTT
d_gene: .
abundance: many
v_gene: TRBV7-8
j_gene: TRBJ1-5